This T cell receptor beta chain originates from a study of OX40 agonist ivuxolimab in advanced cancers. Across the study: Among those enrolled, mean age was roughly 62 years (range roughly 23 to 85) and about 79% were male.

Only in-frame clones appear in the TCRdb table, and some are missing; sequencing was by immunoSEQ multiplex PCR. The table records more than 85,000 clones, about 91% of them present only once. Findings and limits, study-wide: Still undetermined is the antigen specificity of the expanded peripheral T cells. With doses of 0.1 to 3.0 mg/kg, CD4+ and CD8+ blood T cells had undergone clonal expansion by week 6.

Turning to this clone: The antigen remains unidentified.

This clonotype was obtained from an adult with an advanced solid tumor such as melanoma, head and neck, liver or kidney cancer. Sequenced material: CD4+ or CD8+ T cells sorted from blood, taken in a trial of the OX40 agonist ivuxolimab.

This CDR3 is CASSFRQGSYEQYF. The CDR3 bases are TGTGCCAGCAGCTTTCGACAGGGGAGCTACGAGCAGTACTTC. The chain joins TRBV5-4 to TRBJ2-7; 8 bases align to TRBD1. This CDR3 region has 14 residues. V shed 2 bases and J 3 bases; nucleotides not matched to a gene: 4. From germline, CDR1 is SGHNT and CDR2 YYREEE (reference sequence).